A selection of T cell receptor beta chains follows, all from one sample in a study of CD8 T cells in Susac syndrome. MiXCR, applied by TCRdb to the immunoSEQ multiplex PCR reads, yields one record per CDR3 protein. The sample has around 150,000 distinct CDR3 sequences, 85% to 95% seen once; the top ten hold around 0.13%. Sequenced sample: CD4+ T cells from PBMCs. These receptors came from a human donor in good health. Each CDR3 is given with its conserved first and last residue. A D gene is named only where the DNA matches it firmly.

D	V	J	CDR3
TRBD1	TRBV6-1	TRBJ2-1	CASKLGQGSYNEQFF
NA	TRBV10-2	TRBJ1-5	CASNTGLRQPQHF
NA	TRBV20-1	TRBJ1-5	CSASLTGDSNQPQHF
TRBD1	TRBV19	TRBJ1-2	CATRDSLRYGYTF
NA	TRBV13	TRBJ1-2	CASSFDGKYGYTF
NA	TRBV3-1	TRBJ2-1	CASSQPVARNEQFF
NA	TRBV9	TRBJ2-2	CASANQQLGLFF
NA	TRBV7-9	TRBJ2-5	CASSLQAGAETQYF
NA	TRBV5-1	TRBJ2-3	CASSLGSAMDTQYF
NA	TRBV29-1	TRBJ2-7	CSVAHQGRTYEQYF
NA	TRBV15	TRBJ2-7	CATAAESYEQYF
NA	TRBV5-1	TRBJ1-2	CASSFNTRLRSGYTF
NA	TRBV9	TRBJ2-3	CASSVEQGGNTQYF
TRBD1	TRBV29-1	TRBJ1-1	CSVGGGQGMAFF
NA	TRBV7-2	TRBJ2-5	CASSLARGSGGTQYF
NA	TRBV12-5	TRBJ1-6	CASGGGPEGSPLHF
NA	TRBV5-6	TRBJ2-1	CASSFRGGQNEQFF
NA	TRBV6-5	TRBJ2-7	CASTSDRGSSYEQYF
TRBD2	TRBV7-3	TRBJ2-1	CASSPKTSGYNEQFF
NA	TRBV18	TRBJ1-2	CASSLIRDQGQGYTF
TRBD1	TRBV10-3	TRBJ1-4	CAISDFRTGTEKLFF
TRBD1	TRBV5-4	TRBJ1-6	CASRDTGTVRSPLHF
NA	TRBV7-2	TRBJ1-5	CASTAPGGMPQHF
TRBD1	TRBV7-2	TRBJ2-2	CASSLGQGNTGELFF
NA	TRBV7-2	TRBJ2-7	CASSSRRGEDEQYF
TRBD2	TRBV5-4	TRBJ2-3	CASSPGLAGHTDTQYF
NA	TRBV7-2	TRBJ2-6	CASSLAGPGANVLTF
NA	TRBV30	TRBJ1-3	CAWSRTRLSSGNTIYF
NA	TRBV20-1	TRBJ1-2	CSARTGSFYGYTF
NA	TRBV29-1	TRBJ2-3	CSVWTAGTDTQYF
NA	TRBV7-5	TRBJ1-3	CISVPEGPGQDSGNTIYF
NA	TRBV19	TRBJ1-5	CASTFRGGPNQPQHF
NA	TRBV18	TRBJ2-6	CASSPTVSGANVLTF
NA	TRBV6-1	TRBJ1-1	CASRETRVFF
NA	TRBV20-1	TRBJ2-2	CSARALTGGELFF
TRBD2	TRBV7-2	TRBJ2-5	CASSLGLAGGGETQYF
NA	TRBV27	TRBJ1-5	CASSLWGNYQPQHF
NA	TRBV27	TRBJ1-2	CASSLIGDAGGYTF
NA	TRBV2	TRBJ2-7	CASSVYEQYF
NA	TRBV15	TRBJ1-1	CATSRPLGGARNTEAFF
NA	TRBV20-1	TRBJ2-5	CSALRTEKETQYF
NA	TRBV9	TRBJ2-2	CASSPGPAANTGELFF